This TCR beta chain stems from a study of blood T cell repertoires in COVID-19. Study-level background: COVID-19 samples, acute and convalescent, were from the United States, Italy and Spain.

The V gene lost 7 bases and the J gene lost 0 bases, with 15 bases spanning the gap. The germline V gene has CDR1 MNHEY and CDR2 SVGEGT. The CDR3 totals 15 residues. Repertoires were generated with immunoSEQ multiplex PCR, while TCRdb's copy carries only in-frame clones and drops some. Of more than 70,000 clones in the sample, roughly nine tenths were seen once. This chain joins TRBV6-2 or TRBV6-3 and TRBJ1-1; D call uncertain. The source material was peripheral blood. The origin of this receptor is a woman in her fifties or sixties with active or convalescent COVID-19. CDR3 residues: CASIPGGAMNTEAFF. CDR3 DNA: TGTGCCAGCATCCCAGGCGGCGCGATGAACACTGAAGCTTTCTTT.